This record covers a single TCR beta chain. This CDR3 is 15 amino acids long. In germline, CDR1 is KGHDR, CDR2 SFDVKD. With 2 bases removed from V and 2 bases from J, the gap between germline ends came to 11 bases. The sample originates from a study of blood T cell repertoires in COVID-19. Original methodology: Counts of nucleated cells, estimated from reference gene primer amplification, were obtained. Measured with immunoSEQ multiplex PCR; TCRdb has only the in-frame clones, and not every one. V, J and clone size derive from that table, while D and trimming were established from the DNA sequence. The sample has around 78,000 clones; roughly 91% are singletons.

This clonotype was sampled from a woman aged 45 to 65 with acute COVID-19. This chain connects TRBV24-1 to TRBJ1-2; possibly TRBD1 for D (6 bases). The sequencing input was PBMCs or T cells enriched from blood (not recorded which). In nucleotides, the CDR3 is TGTGCCACCAGTGATTCAGGGGCAGGAAACTATGGCTACACCTTC. Translating it yields CATSDSGAGNYGYTF.